These 30 T cell receptor beta chains were all obtained from the same sample, sequenced in a study of cytomegalovirus exposure and HLA in healthy donors. PCR used 60 Vbeta primers and 13 Jbeta primers. Profiled with immunoSEQ multiplex PCR; TCRdb holds only in-frame clones, not every one. The table shows roughly 190,000 clones, with 65% to 75% occurring only once. Sequenced sample: PBMCs. The receptors were sampled from a man aged 25 to 40 in good health and CMV-seropositive.

The chain combines TRBV5-4 with TRBJ2-5, with D possibly being TRBD2 (6 bases). This CDR3 comprises 14 residues. The V end lost 5 bases, the J end lost 2 bases, and 13 bases lay between the germline ends. The germline V gene has CDR1 SGHNT and CDR2 YYREEE (reference sequence). The CDR3 is CASRPDYYQETQYF. CDR3 DNA: TGTGCCAGCAGGCCGGACTATTATCAAGAGACCCAGTACTTC.

CDR3 DNA sequence: TGTGCCGGGCAACAGGGGACCGCTAGCGAGCAGTACTTC. It is translated as CAGQQGTASEQYF. The V call is TRBV28, the J call TRBJ2-7; 7 bases agree with TRBD1. Germline-derived CDR1 and CDR2 are MDHEN and SYDVKM. This CDR3 has 13 amino acids. Unmatched junction bases numbered 13, after V lost 11 bases and J lost 6 bases.

The rearrangement uses TRBV4-2 and TRBJ1-4; 8 bases are shared with TRBD1. The germline V gene has CDR1 LGHNA and CDR2 YNFKEQ. CDR3 size: 17 residues. The junction had 11 bases not matched to a gene; V was cut back by 0 bases and J by 8 bases. The chain's CDR3 is CASSQEWGQGAREKLFF. CDR3 DNA: TGTGCCAGCAGCCAAGAATGGGGGCAGGGGGCGAGGGAAAAACTGTTTTTT.

The rearrangement uses TRBV5-1 and TRBJ2-2, with 9 nucleotides matching TRBD2. Germline lookup yields CDR1 SGHRS and CDR2 YFSETQ. With 6 bases clipped from V and 6 bases from J, the junction kept 9 bases outside the gene matches. The CDR3 runs 15 residues. CDR3 loop: CASTDSGGYPGELFF. In DNA, the CDR3 is TGCGCCAGCACCGATAGCGGGGGTTACCCCGGGGAGCTGTTTTTT.

In its sample, this clone was seen a few times. The chain recombines TRBV4-3 with TRBJ1-2, with a weak D call TRBD1 (6 bases). The CDR3 is made up of 15 amino acids. CDR1 is LGHNA, CDR2 YSLEER, per germline. The V and J ends lost 3 bases and 8 bases respectively, with 19 bases between them. DNA for the CDR3: TGCGCCAGCAGCCAGACGTCAGGGATCCAGGGGGGCTACACCTTC. Translation: CASSQTSGIQGGYTF.

CDR3 in amino acids: CASSVAGGLSSYNEQFF. The CDR3 DNA reads TGTGCCAGCAGTGTGGCGGGGGGCCTGAGCTCCTACAATGAGCAGTTCTTC. The chain employs TRBV6-4 and TRBJ2-1; TRBD2 aligns across 8 bases. The CDR3 spans 17 residues. CDR1 and CDR2 from the germline V gene are MRHNA and SNTAGT. V gave up 4 bases and J gave up 0 bases; unmatched junction bases: 8.

In the case of this clone: At one boundary the junction diverges from the germline segment, which might be a read error. The gene calls are TRBV28 and TRBJ2-5; 7 bases are a match to TRBD2. This CDR3 is 14 amino acids long. Looked up from germline, CDR1 is MDHEN and CDR2 is SYDVKM. CDR3 sequence reads: CASSSAGVQGTQYF. CDR3 nucleotide sequence: TGTGCCAGCAGTTCGGCGGGAGTTCAAGGGACCCAGTACTTC. The variable domain in full, completed from reference TRBV28 and TRBJ2-5, reads DVKVTQSSRYLVKRTGEKVFLECVQDMDHENMFWYRQDPGLGLRLIYFSYDVKMKEKGDIPEGYSVSREKKERFSLILESASTNQTSMYLCASSSAGVQGTQYFGPGTRLLVL.

The gene calls are TRBV9 and TRBJ1-3, with TRBD1 as a possible D gene (6 bases). Trimming pared 4 bases from V and 4 bases from J, leaving 18 bases between. The CDR3 runs to 16 residues. Looked up from germline, CDR1 is SGDLS and CDR2 is YYNGEE. CDR3 sequence (DNA): TGTGCCAGCAGCCCCTTTTCGGCGGGGGCCGGAAACACCATATATTTT. Translation: CASSPFSAGAGNTIYF.

This chain uses TRBV28 with TRBJ2-3; TRBD2 aligns across 12 bases. The V gene's germline CDR1 is MDHEN and CDR2 SYDVKM. Losses at the gene ends were 5 bases for V and 1 base for J; bases not matched to a gene: 4. There are 16 residues in the CDR3. In DNA, the CDR3 is TGTGCCAGCAGTCTACTAGCGGGAGGTGGCACAGATACGCAGTATTTT. This gives the protein CASSLLAGGGTDTQYF.

This clone is a singleton in its sample. The CDR3 region is CASEGAHYEQYF. The DNA of the CDR3 is TGTGCCAGCGAGGGGGCCCACTACGAGCAGTACTTC. The chain employs TRBV10-3 and TRBJ2-7; 7 bases are a match to TRBD1. The CDR3 covers 12 residues. Germline V gene sequence: CDR1 ENHRY, CDR2 SYGVKD. V dropped 10 bases and J dropped 3; count of bases not matched to a gene: 6.

This clone has just a few counts. This sequence joins TRBV6-5 and TRBJ2-7, with TRBD2 identical over 8 bases. From germline, CDR1 is MNHEY and CDR2 SVGAGI. The J segment lost 7 bases and the V segment lost 11 bases, leaving 13 bases of the junction unmatched. CDR3 length: 13 amino acids. CDR3 amino acids: CAATAGGPGEQYF. The CDR3 nucleotides are TGTGCCGCAACCGCGGGGGGACCGGGGGAGCAGTACTTC.

The rearrangement joins TRBV10-3 to TRBJ2-3; D is perhaps TRBD1 (6 bases). V was pared by 3 bases and J by 3 bases, with 16 bases between. This CDR3 contains 16 residues. Germline loops: CDR1 ENHRY, CDR2 SYGVKD. The CDR3 sequence: CAISDMGAGLTDTQYF. CDR3 nucleotide sequence: TGTGCCATCAGTGATATGGGGGCCGGTTTAACAGATACGCAGTATTTT.

This clone has more than one count but fewer than ten. This sequence joins TRBV7-3 and TRBJ1-2, with 12 positions matching TRBD1. The CDR3 runs 13 residues. Germline V lookup: CDR1 SGHTA, CDR2 FQGTGA. Trimming removed 8 bases from V and 8 bases from J; junction bases left unmatched: 6. In DNA, the CDR3 is TGTGCCAGCGGGGACAGGGGGCGCGGCGGCTACACCTTC. Its protein product is CASGDRGRGGYTF.

The rearrangement uses TRBV5-5 and TRBJ2-7; D uncertain. Germline loops: CDR1 SGHKS, CDR2 YYEKEE (reference sequence). The V gene lost 4 bases and the J gene lost 7 bases, with 21 bases spanning the gap. This CDR3 is 15 amino acids long. CDR3 residues: CASSPQPTAVGEQYF. In DNA form, the CDR3 reads TGTGCCAGCAGCCCGCAACCGACTGCAGTCGGGGAGCAGTACTTC.

Only a few counts were recorded for this clone. The gene calls are TRBV7-2 and TRBJ2-1; the D gene is possibly TRBD1 (6 bases). CDR1 and CDR2 (germline): SGHTA, FQGNSA. Deletions cut 1 base from V and 0 bases from J, with 10 bases between. The CDR3 loop spans 16 amino acids. CDR3 loop: CASSLVGGSSYNEQFF. CDR3 DNA sequence: TGTGCCAGCAGCTTAGTAGGGGGAAGCTCCTACAATGAGCAGTTCTTC.

The chain recombines TRBV27 with TRBJ2-3; a possible D gene is TRBD2 (6 bases). V was trimmed by 4 bases and J by 3 bases, leaving 11 bases between them. Germline lookup yields CDR1 MNHEY and CDR2 SMNVEV (reference sequence). The CDR3 covers 14 residues. This chain's CDR3 is CASSSPGVTDTQYF. CDR3 DNA sequence: TGTGCCAGCAGTTCACCGGGAGTTACAGATACGCAGTATTTT.

About this clone: The junction and the germline gene differ at one end; a read error may be behind it. This sequence joins TRBV7-3 and TRBJ1-6; D not resolved. The CDR3 sequence is 16 residues long. CDR1 is SGHTA, CDR2 FQGTGA, per germline. This chain's CDR3 is CSSSLTSPGSGSPLHF. CDR3 sequence (DNA): TGTTCCAGCAGCTTAACGTCCCCTGGGTCAGGATCACCCCTCCACTTT.

V usage is TRBV30 and J usage is TRBJ1-1; 7 nucleotides agree with TRBD1. V shed 5 bases, J shed 11 bases, and the junction held 11 bases outside the gene matches. From germline, CDR1 is GTSNPN and CDR2 SVGIG (reference sequence). CDR3 length: 12 amino acids. CDR3 in DNA: TGTGCCTGGGGCCACAATGACAGGGAGGCTTTCTTT. Protein sequence: CAWGHNDREAFF.

This clone was seen many times. V and J are TRBV15 and TRBJ1-1; D perhaps matches TRBD1 (5 bases). Trimming stripped 9 bases from V and 0 bases from J, with 17 bases between. Per the germline V gene, CDR1 is LNHNV and CDR2 is YYDKDF (reference sequence). The length of the CDR3 is 15 residues. CDR3 coding DNA: TGTGCCACGACAACCCCGGACAATATGAACACTGAAGCTTTCTTT. This translates into CATTTPDNMNTEAFF.

V and J are TRBV30 and TRBJ1-2, with D uncertain. The germline CDR1 and CDR2 sequences are GTSNPN and SVGIG (reference sequence). The ends were cut back, 3 bases at V and 7 bases at J, with 15 bases in the middle. The CDR3 sequence is 13 residues long. CDR3 in DNA: TGTGCCTGGAGACCTCGAGGGCGAGGTGGCTACACCTTC. Its protein is CAWRPRGRGGYTF.

The chain links TRBV6-5 to TRBJ2-7; 8 nucleotides agree with TRBD1. The CDR3 contains 15 residues. With V trimmed by 2 bases and J by 2 bases, 5 bases remained unmatched. CDR1 is MNHEY and CDR2 is SVGAGI in the germline V gene. The CDR3, as DNA: TGTGCCAGCAGTTACGAACCGACAGGGGCCTACGAGCAGTACTTC. This codes for CASSYEPTGAYEQYF.

The chain employs TRBV7-8 and TRBJ2-5; D gene unclear. The CDR3 consists of 15 residues. V was shortened by 5 bases and J by 5 bases, with 18 bases between the two germline ends. The germline gives CDR1 SGHVS, CDR2 FQNEAQ. DNA of the CDR3: TGTGCCAGCAGCCTCCGGCCCCGGCCGGAGGAGACCCAGTACTTC. This translates into CASSLRPRPEETQYF.

The rearrangement uses TRBV4-1 and TRBJ1-1, with D possibly TRBD1 on 5 matching bases. This CDR3 is built from 15 residues. With 4 bases removed from V and 5 bases from J, the gap between germline ends came to 17 bases. Germline V gene sequence: CDR1 MGHRA, CDR2 YSYEKL. Here the CDR3 reads CASSLTQGGRTEAFF. In DNA, the CDR3 is TGCGCCAGCAGCCTTACCCAGGGAGGTAGGACTGAAGCTTTCTTT.

This clone was detected only a few times. V usage is TRBV30 and J usage is TRBJ2-4, with 7 bases matching TRBD1. Looked up from germline, CDR1 is GTSNPN and CDR2 is SVGIG (reference sequence). With V trimmed by 1 base and J by 9 bases, 9 bases remained unmatched. The CDR3 spans 14 residues. The CDR3 protein is CAWSGFRDRAIQYF. The CDR3 bases are TGTGCCTGGAGTGGATTTCGAGACAGGGCCATTCAGTACTTC.

The V gene is TRBV9, the J gene TRBJ2-2, with a possible D match to TRBD2 (7 bases). Germline CDR1 is SGDLS and CDR2 is YYNGEE. V was trimmed by 3 bases and J by 4 bases, leaving 16 bases between them. The CDR3 runs 16 residues. The CDR3: CASSAVGGAPTGELFF. In DNA form, the CDR3 reads TGTGCCAGCAGCGCCGTTGGGGGGGCCCCCACCGGGGAGCTGTTTTTT.

V is TRBV5-5 and J is TRBJ1-1; TRBD1 matches 9 bases. The V gene end was trimmed by 0 bases and the J gene end by 7 bases; junction bases not matched to a gene: 10. The CDR3 length is 16 residues. Per germline, CDR1 SGHKS and CDR2 YYEKEE (reference sequence). CDR3 nucleotides: TGTGCCAGCAGCTTGGGGTACAGGGGGCATTTAGGTGAAGCTTTCTTT. It translates to CASSLGYRGHLGEAFF. The full variable domain, in which reference TRBV5-5 and TRBJ1-1 provide the parts outside the CDR3, is DAGVTQSPTHLIKTRGQQVTLRCSPISGHKSVSWYQQVLGQGPQFIFQYYEKEERGRGNFPDRFSARQFPNYSSELNVNALLLGDSALYLCASSLGYRGHLGEAFFGQGTRLTVV.

V gene TRBV4-1 combines with J gene TRBJ2-1; maybe TRBD2 (6 bases). V lost 1 base and J lost 4, with 14 bases in between. CDR1 is MGHRA, CDR2 YSYEKL, per germline. The CDR3 is 16 amino acids. The CDR3 coding sequence is TGCGCCAGCAGCCAAGCGGGACGGGAGATATACAATGAGCAGTTCTTC. The encoded protein is CASSQAGREIYNEQFF.

The chain employs TRBV13 and TRBJ1-1; 7 nucleotides align to TRBD1. The CDR3 totals 12 residues. Germline loops: CDR1 PRHDT, CDR2 FYEKMQ (reference sequence). The V gene end was trimmed by 4 bases and the J gene end by 7 bases; junction bases not matched to a gene: 3. The DNA of the CDR3 is TGTGCCAGCAGCTCATACAGGGGTGAAGCTTTCTTT. This sequence encodes CASSSYRGEAFF.

The chain has TRBV10-3 and TRBJ1-2; perhaps TRBD1 as D (6 bases). The CDR3 has 15 amino acids. Germline V gene data show CDR1 as ENHRY and CDR2 as SYGVKD. V gave up 0 bases and J gave up 4 bases, with 12 bases separating them. CDR3 residues: CAISESRGLSYGYTF. CDR3 nucleotides: TGTGCCATCAGTGAGTCCAGGGGTTTGAGCTATGGCTACACCTTC.

The rearrangement links TRBV6-5 to TRBJ1-1; D unclear. This CDR3 contains 14 residues. Trimming took off 2 bases at V and 3 bases at J, with 10 bases between the two ends. Germline CDR1 is MNHEY and CDR2 is SVGAGI. In DNA, the CDR3 is TGTGCCAGCAGTTACGGAGGTGTCGACACTGAAGCTTTCTTT. Amino acids: CASSYGGVDTEAFF.